A selection of T cell receptor beta chains follows, all from one sample in a study of human T cells and chemical hapten exposure. TCRdb analysed the RACE reads with MiXCR anew, one entry per CDR3 protein. Seen here are 280,000 or so distinct CDR3 sequences, roughly 7.7% observed once, and the top ten hold around 1.2%. The sample here was whole blood, taken in connection with sensitization to the hapten diphenylcyclopropenone (DPC). All receptors derive from a man between 18 and 35 years old with alopecia areata. Some clones in this sample may be carry-over from other donors' samples. Both conserved end residues are part of each CDR3. The D gene is left open where the match is weak. Expanded clones get a size class; other rows say once, few or many, or leave the size out.

J gene | clone size | V gene | D gene | CDR3 protein | CDR3 DNA
TRBJ2-5 | few | TRBV6-5 | TRBD1 | CASSYLGQTQETQYF | TGTGCCAGCAGTTACCTGGGACAGACCCAAGAGACCCAGTACTTC
TRBJ2-6 | NA | TRBV29-1 | NA | CSAVGLSGANVLTF | TGCAGCGCCGTTGGATTATCGGGGGCCAACGTCCTGACTTTC
TRBJ2-2 | NA | TRBV2 | NA | CASSADRAINTGELFF | TGTGCCAGCAGTGCCGACCGTGCAATTAACACCGGGGAGCTGTTTTTT
TRBJ1-1 | many | TRBV28 | TRBD1 | CASSSQGDGTEAFF | TGTGCCAGCAGCTCACAGGGGGATGGGACTGAAGCTTTCTTT
TRBJ1-5 | NA | TRBV7-2 | NA | CASSLGKLRGPQHF | TGTGCCAGCAGCTTGGGGAAGCTGAGGGGGCCCCAGCATTTT
TRBJ1-5 | few | TRBV9 | TRBD1 | CASSVGQGSVQPQHF | TGTGCCAGCAGCGTAGGACAGGGAAGCGTTCAGCCCCAGCATTTT
TRBJ1-2 | NA | TRBV7-2 | NA | CASSLSRGHGDGYTF | TGTGCCAGCAGCTTATCTCGGGGGCACGGGGATGGCTACACCTTC
TRBJ1-1 | many | TRBV29-1 | NA | CSVEARGSTEAFF | TGCAGCGTTGAGGCCCGGGGGAGCACTGAAGCTTTCTTT
TRBJ2-3 | few | TRBV6-2/TRBV6-3 | NA | CASRDFRAGGTPDTQYF | TGTGCCAGCAGAGACTTTAGGGCTGGTGGAACTCCAGATACGCAGTATTTT
TRBJ1-2 | few | TRBV7-9 | NA | CASSLDGRHGYTF | TGTGCCAGCAGCTTAGACGGACGACATGGCTACACCTTC
TRBJ2-1 | many | TRBV29-1 | NA | CSVGTRGEFF | TGCAGCGTTGGAACTAGAGGGGAGTTCTTC
TRBJ2-3 | NA | TRBV4-3 | NA | CASSQDVGMGADTQYF | TGCGCCAGCAGCCAAGATGTCGGGATGGGGGCAGATACGCAGTATTTT
TRBJ2-3 | NA | TRBV10-3 | TRBD2 | CAISESLAGVTDTQFF | TGTGCCATCAGTGAGTCGCTAGCGGGGGTCACAGATACGCAGTTTTTT
TRBJ2-6 | NA | TRBV29-1 | TRBD2 | CSAESGGSGANVLTF | TGCAGCGCTGAATCGGGGGGCTCTGGGGCCAACGTCCTGACTTTC
TRBJ1-1 | NA | TRBV20-1 | NA | CSARDVFLGGPNTEAFF | TGCAGTGCTAGAGATGTGTTTCTGGGGGGACCTAACACTGAAGCTTTCTTT
TRBJ2-2 | NA | TRBV6-4 | TRBD1 | CASSDGQGDTGELFF | TGTGCCAGCAGTGACGGACAGGGGGACACCGGGGAGCTGTTTTTT
TRBJ2-2 | few | TRBV7-2 | NA | CASSLVGSTGELFF | TGTGCCAGCAGCTTAGTTGGATCCACCGGGGAGCTGTTTTTT
TRBJ2-3 | few | TRBV7-2 | NA | CASSLDLASTDTQYF | TGTGCCAGCAGCTTAGATCTGGCTAGCACAGATACGCAGTATTTT
TRBJ2-1 | NA | TRBV7-9 | TRBD2 | CASSSIPFSGGATNEQFF | TGTGCCAGCAGCTCCATACCCTTTAGCGGGGGGGCCACCAATGAGCAGTTCTTC
TRBJ1-3 | NA | TRBV5-1 | TRBD1 | CASSLNELGTGGFGNTIYF | TGCGCCAGCAGCTTAAACGAGCTTGGGACAGGGGGCTTTGGAAACACCATATATTTT
TRBJ2-2 | few | TRBV19 | NA | CASRRGRGQGQSITGELFF | TGTGCCAGTAGACGGGGACGAGGGCAAGGCCAGTCGATAACCGGGGAGCTGTTTTTT
TRBJ1-6 | NA | TRBV12-3/TRBV12-4 | TRBD1 | CASSSGQGARNSPLHF | TGTGCCAGCAGTTCCGGACAGGGGGCGCGAAATTCACCCCTCCACTTT
TRBJ2-2 | few | TRBV29-1 | NA | CSVTRTPNTGELFF | TGCAGCGTTACTCGGACACCGAACACCGGGGAGCTGTTTTTT
TRBJ2-5 | NA | TRBV7-2 | NA | CASSPQTSFGETQYF | TGTGCCAGCAGCCCTCAGACGTCTTTTGGGGAGACCCAGTACTTC
TRBJ2-1 | many | TRBV4-3 | NA | CASSQDRTGGVNEQFF | TGCGCCAGCAGCCAAGATAGGACGGGGGGCGTGAATGAGCAGTTCTTC
TRBJ2-3 | many | TRBV4-3 | NA | CASSQETPGKTMDTQYF | TGCGCCAGCAGCCAAGAGACCCCAGGGAAGACGATGGATACGCAGTATTTT
TRBJ2-5 | few | TRBV28 | TRBD1 | CASSLGQGGQEETQYF | TGTGCCAGCAGTTTAGGACAGGGCGGGCAAGAAGAGACCCAGTACTTC
TRBJ1-5 | NA | TRBV20-1 | NA | CSVSVPQAHQPQHF | TGCAGTGTTTCCGTCCCACAAGCCCATCAGCCCCAGCATTTT
TRBJ2-3 | NA | TRBV9 | TRBD1 | CASSVGAGGASTDTQYF | TGTGCCAGCAGCGTAGGGGCAGGGGGCGCTTCCACAGATACGCAGTATTTT
TRBJ2-2 | many | TRBV2 | TRBD1 | CASRRLTGKAGELFF | TGTGCCAGCAGACGACTGACAGGGAAGGCCGGGGAGCTGTTTTTT
TRBJ1-1 | NA | TRBV25-1 | TRBD1 | CASSAIPGTGRIKTEAFF | TGTGCCAGCAGTGCAATCCCCGGGACAGGGAGGATAAAGACTGAAGCTTTCTTT
TRBJ2-4 | NA | TRBV4-1 | NA | CASSQVSLGLSKNIQYF | TGCGCCAGCAGCCAAGTCTCCTTAGGATTAAGCAAAAACATTCAGTACTTC
TRBJ2-3 | many | TRBV29-1 | NA | CSAPRGYTDTQYF | TGCAGCGCTCCGAGAGGGTACACAGATACGCAGTATTTT